This TCR beta chain came from a study of shared clonotypes between healthy human individuals (dated by TCRdb to the early 2020s). Regarding the complete study: The cohort comprised a couple of women and three men aged 18 to 49 years. For each donor, three plates each were used for CD4 naive and CD4 memory, two plates were used for CD8 naive, and one plate was used for CD8 memory. The study deeply sequenced blood TCR repertoires of about 5 healthy adults to estimate repertoire size and the extent of clonotype sharing between individuals. To increase sequencing depth and limit assay-specific biases, TCR repertoire library preparation and sequencing were carried out by different laboratories using diverse techniques. Between about 0.94 and 8.9 billion PBMCs per donor were obtained by leukapheresis.

The donors were healthy, HIV-negative adults with no recently reported acute infections or vaccinations. Every donor was a Caucasian adult residing in Nashville, Tennessee, USA. CD8 memory samples combined magnetically selected CD45RO+ cells with CCR7-negative CD45RA+ effector memory (TemRA) cells. Blood was obtained by leukapheresis, after which PBMCs were separated by Ficoll-Histopaque density gradient centrifugation and cryopreserved in liquid nitrogen vapor phase. Purity and quantity of every magnetically sorted T cell population were checked by analytical flow cytometry. Genomic DNA was isolated from each sorted fraction and quantified by UV absorbance on a Nanodrop 2000c. Using the deep immunoSEQ assay, TCR CDR3 regions were amplified from genomic DNA by multiplex PCR. Extracted genomic DNA from each cell subset was spread evenly across all wells of several immunoSEQ 96-well plates, with each plate serving as a replicate. For sorted subsets, each replicate PCR was loaded with approximately 0.2 ug genomic DNA, equivalent to 30,000 to 35,000 T cell genomes. Purified libraries were measured with a Qubit 3.0 fluorometer, size-checked on a Bioanalyzer 2100, and measured again with the KAPA Library Quantification kit. A separate single-read 150-cycle Illumina NextSeq 550 flow cell was used to sequence each immunoSEQ 96-well plate. Concerning the study's data processing: Because the immunoSEQ output included only junctional sequences and no quality scores, the filtering could not be the same as the filtering used for full-length reads. Sequences were annotated with PyIR, a Python wrapper for IgBLAST v1.9, and V/J genes and CDR3 were assigned using IMGT germline references. Reads were filtered out if the reads had weak V/J assignments (E-value above 1e-6), no CDR3, stop codons, out-of-frame junctions, or ambiguous translated residues. V3J clonotypes were defined as sequences sharing an identical inferred V gene, J gene, and CDR3 amino acid sequence. Percentage overlap between repertoires was computed as shared unique clonotypes divided by the size of the smaller repertoire. Richness of each repertoire was evaluated using RTK rarefaction, the Chao1 estimator, and Recon v2.1 estimates of unobserved clonotypes. Generation probabilities for all TCRbeta clonotypes obtained by the gDNA method from a few donors were computed using OLGA. The source is immuneACCESS, and TCRdb retained only in-frame sequences with V and J called. Part of the clones is not carried over; for the studies checked, unresolved V genes explain less than half of this, and the remainder is unexplained. Clone size and V and J calls were adopted from that table, with D and trimming inferred from the DNA. This sample comprises fewer than 850,000 clones, about 90% of them detected only once. The ten top clones hold 30% to 40% of the sample.

The paper as a whole reports these results and caveats: Sampling was restricted to blood, and TCR repertoires in tissues likely differ from the TCR repertoires found in blood. Naive subsets generally had larger estimated clonotype richness than memory subsets did. Pairwise subsampling led to the expectation that sequencing depth would affect the degree of clonotype sharing among donors. The genetic and exposure-history diversity represented was limited by the small number of donors. Clonotypes shared by all four sorted-subset donors showed higher generation probabilities than non-shared clonotypes. About 5% of naive CD4, around 4% of naive CD8, 2% to 2.5% of memory CD4, and roughly 0.4% of memory CD8 clonotypes were shared across several donors. Rarefaction of sorted-subset datasets indicated incomplete sequencing despite the large sequencing depth.

From a lookup of the germline V gene, CDR1 and CDR2 are SNHLY and FYNNEI. The cysteine opens and the phenylalanine closes a CDR3 of 10 amino acids. Just CDR3 DNA is preserved here, 30 bases in frame from base 1. The table lists this clone with a few counts. Its antigen is unknown. No base quality information exists; no much larger clone differs at one position. This chain is built from TRBV2 and TRBJ1-1, with an unclear D gene assignment. The sequencing sample was made of memory CD8+ T cells from PBMCs. The sample's cell subset or site label, decoded: CD45RO+ cells pooled with CCR7-negative TemRA cells. The clonotype originates from a man between 18 and 35 years old in good health. Some clones in this sample may be carry-over from other donors' samples. The DNA sequence is as follows: TGTCAGAAGGGGAACACTGAAGCTTTCTTT. Its protein is CQKGNTEAFF.